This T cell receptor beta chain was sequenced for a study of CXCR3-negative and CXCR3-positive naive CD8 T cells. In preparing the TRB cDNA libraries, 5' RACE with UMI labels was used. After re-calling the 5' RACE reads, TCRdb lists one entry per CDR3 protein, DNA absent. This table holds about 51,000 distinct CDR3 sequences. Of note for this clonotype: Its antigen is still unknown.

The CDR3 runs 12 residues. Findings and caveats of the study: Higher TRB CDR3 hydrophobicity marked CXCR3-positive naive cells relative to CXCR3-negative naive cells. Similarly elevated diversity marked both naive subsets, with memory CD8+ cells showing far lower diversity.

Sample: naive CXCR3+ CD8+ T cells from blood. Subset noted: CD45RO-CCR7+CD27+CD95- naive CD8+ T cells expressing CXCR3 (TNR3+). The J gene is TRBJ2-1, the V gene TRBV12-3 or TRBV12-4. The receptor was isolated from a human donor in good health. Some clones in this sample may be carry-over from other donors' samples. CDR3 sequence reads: CASRWGLNEQFF.